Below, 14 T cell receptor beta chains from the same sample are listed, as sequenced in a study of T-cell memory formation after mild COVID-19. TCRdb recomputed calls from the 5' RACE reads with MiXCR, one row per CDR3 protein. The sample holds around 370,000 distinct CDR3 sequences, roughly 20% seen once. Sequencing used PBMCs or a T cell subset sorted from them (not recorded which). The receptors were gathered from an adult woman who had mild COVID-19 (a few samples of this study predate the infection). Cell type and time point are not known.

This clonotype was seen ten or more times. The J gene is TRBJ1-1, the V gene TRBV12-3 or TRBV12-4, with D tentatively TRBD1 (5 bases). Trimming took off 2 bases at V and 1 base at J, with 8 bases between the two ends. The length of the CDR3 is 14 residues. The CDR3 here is CASSLRGTNTEAFF. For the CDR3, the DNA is TGTGCCAGCAGTTTAAGGGGAACGAACACTGAAGCTTTCTTT.

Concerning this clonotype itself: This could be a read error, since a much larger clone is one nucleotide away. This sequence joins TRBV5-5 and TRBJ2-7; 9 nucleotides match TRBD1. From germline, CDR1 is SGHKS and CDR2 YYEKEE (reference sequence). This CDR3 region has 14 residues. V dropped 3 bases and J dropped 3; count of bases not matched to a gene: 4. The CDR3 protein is CASSWGTGIYEQYF. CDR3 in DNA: TGTGCCAGCAGCTGGGGGACAGGGATCTACGAGCAGTACTTC.

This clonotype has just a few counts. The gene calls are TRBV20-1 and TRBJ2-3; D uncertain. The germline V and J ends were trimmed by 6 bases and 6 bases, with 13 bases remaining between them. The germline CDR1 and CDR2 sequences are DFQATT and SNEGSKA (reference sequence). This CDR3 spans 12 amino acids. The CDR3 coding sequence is TGCAGTGCCTCCTATGAGACGGATACGCAGTATTTT. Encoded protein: CSASYETDTQYF.

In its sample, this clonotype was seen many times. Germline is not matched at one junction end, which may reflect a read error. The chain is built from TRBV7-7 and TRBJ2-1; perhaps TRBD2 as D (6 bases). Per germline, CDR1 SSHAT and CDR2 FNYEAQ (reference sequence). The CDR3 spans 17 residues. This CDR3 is CASSLEASGHSYNEQFF. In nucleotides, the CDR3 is TGTGCTAGCAGCTTAGAGGCCAGCGGGCACTCCTACAATGAGCAGTTCTTC.

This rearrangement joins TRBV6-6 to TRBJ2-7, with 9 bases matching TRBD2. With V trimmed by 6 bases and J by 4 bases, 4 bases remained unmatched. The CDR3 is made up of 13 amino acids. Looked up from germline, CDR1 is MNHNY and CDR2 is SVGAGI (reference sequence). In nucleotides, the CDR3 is TGTGCCAGCAGATCAGCGGGAGGTTACGAGCAGTACTTC. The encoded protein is CASRSAGGYEQYF.

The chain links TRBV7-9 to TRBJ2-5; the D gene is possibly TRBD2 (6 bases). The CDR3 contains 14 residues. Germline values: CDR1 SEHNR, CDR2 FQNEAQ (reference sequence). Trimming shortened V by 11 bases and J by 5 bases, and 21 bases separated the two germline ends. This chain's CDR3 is CAASLGGVEETQYF. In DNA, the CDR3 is TGTGCCGCCTCACTGGGGGGAGTCGAGGAGACCCAGTACTTC.

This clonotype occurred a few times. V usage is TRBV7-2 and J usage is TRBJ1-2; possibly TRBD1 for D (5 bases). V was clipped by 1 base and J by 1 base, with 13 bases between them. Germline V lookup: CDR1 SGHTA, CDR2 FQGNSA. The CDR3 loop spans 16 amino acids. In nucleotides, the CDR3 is TGTGCCAGCAGCTTAGTGTCCGGGACTTATAACTATGGCTACACCTTC. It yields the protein CASSLVSGTYNYGYTF.

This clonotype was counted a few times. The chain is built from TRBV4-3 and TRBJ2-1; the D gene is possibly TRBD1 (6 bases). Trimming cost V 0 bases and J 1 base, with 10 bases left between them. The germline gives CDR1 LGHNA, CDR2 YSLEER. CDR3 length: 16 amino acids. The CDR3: CASSQDSQGSYNEQFF. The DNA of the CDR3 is TGCGCCAGCAGCCAAGATTCGCAGGGGTCCTACAATGAGCAGTTCTTC.

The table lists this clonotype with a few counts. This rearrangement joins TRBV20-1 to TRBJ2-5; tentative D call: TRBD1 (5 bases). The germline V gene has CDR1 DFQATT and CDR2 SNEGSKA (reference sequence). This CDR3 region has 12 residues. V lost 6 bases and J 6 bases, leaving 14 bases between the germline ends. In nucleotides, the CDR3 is TGCAGTGCGAGAAGGGGTGGGAAGACCCAGTACTTC. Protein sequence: CSARRGGKTQYF.

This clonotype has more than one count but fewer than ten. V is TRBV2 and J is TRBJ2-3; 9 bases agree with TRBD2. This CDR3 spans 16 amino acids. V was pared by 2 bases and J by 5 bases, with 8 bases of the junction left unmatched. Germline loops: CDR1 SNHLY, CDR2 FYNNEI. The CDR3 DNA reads TGTGCCAGCAGTGAATCCATAGCGGGAGAGATAGATACGCAGTATTTT. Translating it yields CASSESIAGEIDTQYF.

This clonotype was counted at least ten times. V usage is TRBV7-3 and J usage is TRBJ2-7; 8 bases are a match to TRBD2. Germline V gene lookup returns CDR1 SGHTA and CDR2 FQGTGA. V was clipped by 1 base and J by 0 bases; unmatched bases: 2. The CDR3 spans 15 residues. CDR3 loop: CASSLSGGTSYEQYF. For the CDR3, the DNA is TGTGCCAGCAGCTTAAGCGGGGGGACCTCCTACGAGCAGTACTTC. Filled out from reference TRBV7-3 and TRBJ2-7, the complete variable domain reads GAGVSQTPSNKVTEKGKYVELRCDPISGHTALYWYRQSLGQGPEFLIYFQGTGAADDSGLPNDRFFAVRPEGSVSTLKIQRTERGDSAVYLCASSLSGGTSYEQYFGPGTRLTVT.

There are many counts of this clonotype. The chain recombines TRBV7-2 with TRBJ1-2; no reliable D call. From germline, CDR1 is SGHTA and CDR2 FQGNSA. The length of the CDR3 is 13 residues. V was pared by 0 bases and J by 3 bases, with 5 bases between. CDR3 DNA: TGTGCCAGCAGCTTAGCCACAGACTATGGCTACACCTTC. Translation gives CASSLATDYGYTF. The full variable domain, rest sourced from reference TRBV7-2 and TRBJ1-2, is GAGVSQSPSNKVTEKGKDVELRCDPISGHTALYWYRQSLGQGLEFLIYFQGNSAPDKSGLPSDRFSAERTGGSVSTLTIQRTQQEDSAVYLCASSLATDYGYTFGSGTRLTVV.

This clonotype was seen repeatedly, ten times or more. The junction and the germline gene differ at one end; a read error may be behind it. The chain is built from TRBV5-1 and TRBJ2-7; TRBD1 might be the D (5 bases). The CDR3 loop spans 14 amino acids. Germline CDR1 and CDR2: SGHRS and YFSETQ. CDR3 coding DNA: TGTGCCAGCAGCCTGTCAGGGTTAGCCTACGAGCAGTACTTC. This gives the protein CASSLSGLAYEQYF.

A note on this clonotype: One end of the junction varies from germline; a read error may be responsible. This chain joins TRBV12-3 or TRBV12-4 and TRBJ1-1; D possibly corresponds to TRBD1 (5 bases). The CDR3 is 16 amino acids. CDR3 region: CASSSHTGGSNAEAFF. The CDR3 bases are TGTGCCAGCAGTTCTCATACCGGGGGGTCGAACGCTGAAGCTTTCTTT.